Following are 30 T cell receptor beta chains from one sample sequenced in a study of a mutant IDH1 vaccine in newly diagnosed glioma. No antigen has been identified for these receptors. Repertoires were generated with immunoSEQ multiplex PCR, while TCRdb's copy carries only in-frame clones and drops some. Among fewer than 30,000 clones, around four fifths were seen once, and the ten largest hold around 29%. Time point defined: week 35, safety follow-up. Every vaccination contained 300 ug of the mutant IDH1 20-mer peptide and was paired with topical imiquimod. Sequences were derived from PBMCs, sampled from a glioma patient whose treatment included an IDH1 peptide vaccine. All receptors derive from a young man with glioma.

The chain employs TRBV30 and TRBJ1-2; the D gene is possibly TRBD1 (6 bases). The CDR3 loop spans 13 amino acids. V was trimmed by 4 bases and J by 4 bases, leaving 13 bases between them. CDR1 is GTSNPN, CDR2 SVGIG, per germline (reference sequence). CDR3 DNA sequence: TGTGCCTGGACGAGGACAGCGCCCTATGGCTACACCTTC. Protein product: CAWTRTAPYGYTF.

V usage is TRBV6-5 and J usage is TRBJ2-6, with D unresolved. The germline CDR1 and CDR2 sequences are MNHEY and SVGAGI. The CDR3 totals 15 residues. With 6 bases removed from V and 2 bases from J, the gap between germline ends came to 11 bases. The CDR3 sequence: CASSKRAAGANVLTF. The CDR3 DNA follows: TGTGCCAGCAGCAAAAGGGCGGCTGGGGCCAACGTCCTGACTTTC.

This chain uses TRBV6-1 with TRBJ1-1, with unresolved D. The V and J ends lost 5 bases and 1 base respectively, with 8 bases between them. The CDR3 is 13 residues long. Germline lookup yields CDR1 MNHNS and CDR2 SASEGT. The CDR3, as DNA: TGTGCCAGCAGTCTTGGACCGAACACTGAAGCTTTCTTT. This gives the protein CASSLGPNTEAFF.

The chain has TRBV11-2 and TRBJ2-7; no definite D call. V gave up 6 bases and J gave up 4 bases, with 13 bases separating them. Germline V gene data show CDR1 as SGHAT and CDR2 as FQNNGV. This CDR3 contains 13 residues. This CDR3 reads CASSPITRYEQYF. DNA for the CDR3: TGTGCCAGCAGTCCTATTACCCGGTACGAGCAGTACTTC.

The V call is TRBV30, the J call TRBJ2-1, with TRBD1 identical over 10 bases. The CDR3 is 14 residues long. CDR1 GTSNPN and CDR2 SVGIG come from the germline V gene (reference sequence). The J segment lost 12 bases and the V segment lost 4 bases, leaving 12 bases of the junction unmatched. CDR3 bases: TGTGCCTGGAACCGACAGGGGGCACTATCAGGGCAGTTCTTC. Its protein product is CAWNRQGALSGQFF.

This clone was observed a few times. The V gene is TRBV7-9, the J gene TRBJ2-5; TRBD1 aligns across 7 bases. The CDR3 consists of 15 residues. CDR1 is SEHNR and CDR2 is FQNEAQ in the germline V gene (reference sequence). The ends lost 5 bases at V and 1 base at J; junction bases unmatched: 7. The CDR3 DNA is TGTGCCAGCAGCCCCCGGGACAGACCCCAAGAGACCCAGTACTTC. It yields the protein CASSPRDRPQETQYF.

The chain is built from TRBV6-5 and TRBJ1-5; TRBD1 matches 9 bases. Germline values: CDR1 MNHEY, CDR2 SVGAGI. The CDR3 has 15 residues. Unmatched junction bases numbered 4, after V lost 2 bases and J lost 5 bases. CDR3 nucleotides: TGTGCCAGCAGTTACACCTGGACAGGGGATCAGCCCCAGCATTTT. Protein sequence: CASSYTWTGDQPQHF.

V gene TRBV7-2 combines with J gene TRBJ2-7; no firm D call. The V and J ends lost 5 bases and 0 bases respectively, with 11 bases between them. Germline V CDR1 and CDR2: SGHTA, FQGNSA. This CDR3 region has 14 residues. The CDR3 coding sequence is TGTGCCAGCAGCCGGGCGGTATTCTCCTACGAGCAGTACTTC. Translation gives CASSRAVFSYEQYF.

The rearrangement links TRBV27 to TRBJ2-5; 10 bases match TRBD1. The J call may be wrong; the DNA end is better matched by TRBJ2-7. The CDR3 is 14 amino acids. From germline, CDR1 is MNHEY and CDR2 SMNVEV (reference sequence). CDR3 in DNA: TGTGCCAGCAGTTACCGACAGGGGGCTTACGAGCAGTACTTC. It specifies CASSYRQGAYEQYF.

The genes are TRBV7-7 and TRBJ1-3; D is unresolved. V was trimmed by 0 bases and J by 0 bases, leaving 6 bases between them. This CDR3 is built from 15 residues. Per germline, CDR1 SSHAT and CDR2 FNYEAQ (reference sequence). This chain's CDR3 is CASSLAGDSGNTIYF. DNA for the CDR3: TGTGCCAGCAGCTTAGCTGGGGACTCTGGAAACACCATATATTTT.

A single count supports this clone. The rearrangement uses TRBV5-1 and TRBJ2-7, with D uncertain. The CDR3 is 13 amino acids. CDR1 SGHRS and CDR2 YFSETQ come from the germline V gene. V was shortened by 6 bases and J by 6 bases, with 16 bases between the two germline ends. Here the CDR3 DNA reads TGCGCCAGCAAAGTCGCCGCTGAAGGCGAGCAGTACTTC. It yields the protein CASKVAAEGEQYF. The variable domain in full, completed from reference TRBV5-1 and TRBJ2-7, reads KAGVTQTPRYLIKTRGQQVTLSCSPISGHRSVSWYQQTPGQGLQFLFEYFSETQRNKGNFPGRFSGRQFSNSRSEMNVSTLELGDSALYLCASKVAAEGEQYFGPGTRLTVT.

The chain employs TRBV4-3 and TRBJ1-2; D is unclear. Germline V gene data show CDR1 as LGHNA and CDR2 as YSLEER. Trimming pared 0 bases from V and 2 bases from J, leaving 16 bases between. This CDR3 contains 17 residues. CDR3 nucleotide sequence: TGCGCCAGCAGCCAAGATTTGGAGTCGCACAGCAACTATGGCTACACCTTC. Its translation is CASSQDLESHSNYGYTF.

This clone was detected only once. The J gene is TRBJ1-5, the V gene TRBV5-1; D is unresolved. There are 14 residues in the CDR3. From germline, CDR1 is SGHRS and CDR2 YFSETQ. The V end was cut by 3 bases, the J end by 1 base, with 8 bases between. CDR3 protein: CASSYGVSNQPQHF. The CDR3, as DNA: TGCGCCAGCAGCTACGGGGTAAGCAATCAGCCCCAGCATTTT.

The chain recombines TRBV6-1 with TRBJ2-1; no firm D call. The germline gives CDR1 MNHNS, CDR2 SASEGT. Trimming took off 2 bases at V and 8 bases at J, with 7 bases between the two ends. This CDR3 is 12 amino acids long. The CDR3 loop reads CASSEQGYEQFF. CDR3 in DNA: TGTGCCAGCAGTGAACAAGGGTATGAGCAGTTCTTC.

The chain carries TRBV10-3 and TRBJ2-3; 10 bases fit TRBD2. Trimming at V came to 6 bases and at J to 4 bases, leaving 7 bases not matched to a gene. The CDR3 extends over 15 amino acids. CDR1 and CDR2 from the germline V gene are ENHRY and SYGVKD. CDR3 sequence: CAISQGAGGSDTQYF. CDR3 nucleotide sequence: TGTGCCATCAGCCAGGGAGCGGGAGGGTCAGATACGCAGTATTTT.

The chain couples TRBV30 to TRBJ2-1; D not certain. CDR3 size: 15 residues. Trimming removed 5 bases from V and 0 bases from J, with 14 bases in between. Germline V CDR1 and CDR2: GTSNPN, SVGIG (reference sequence). The DNA of the CDR3 is TGTGCCTGGCGGCGACTCTCCAGCTCCTACAATGAGCAGTTCTTC. Translated: CAWRRLSSSYNEQFF.

The chain couples TRBV5-1 to TRBJ2-7; 8 bases map to TRBD1. The ends lost 5 bases at V and 3 bases at J; junction bases unmatched: 4. CDR1 and CDR2 from the germline V gene are SGHRS and YFSETQ. CDR3 length: 13 amino acids. The CDR3 DNA is TGCGCCAGCAGACCTGGACAGGGCTACGAGCAGTACTTC. Protein sequence: CASRPGQGYEQYF.

This chain connects TRBV30 to TRBJ1-3; D uncertain. Germline V lookup: CDR1 GTSNPN, CDR2 SVGIG (reference sequence). This CDR3 is built from 15 residues. V was pared by 0 bases and J by 2 bases, with 11 bases between. The CDR3 loop is CAWSVHLGPGNTIYF. The CDR3 DNA sequence: TGTGCCTGGAGTGTACATTTAGGGCCTGGAAACACCATATATTTT.

This clone is a singleton in its sample. The V gene is TRBV19, the J gene TRBJ1-1; 8 bases align to TRBD1. This CDR3 region has 14 residues. The germline V gene has CDR1 LNHDA and CDR2 SQIVND (reference sequence). The junction had 7 bases not matched to a gene; V was cut back by 7 bases and J by 3 bases. This chain's CDR3 is CASIRDRFYTEAFF. CDR3 DNA sequence: TGTGCCAGTATTAGGGACAGGTTTTACACTGAAGCTTTCTTT.

The V gene is TRBV10-2, the J gene TRBJ2-2, with 8 bases fitting TRBD1. The length of the CDR3 is 15 residues. V dropped 2 bases and J dropped 6; count of bases not matched to a gene: 5. From germline, CDR1 is WSHSY and CDR2 SAAADI. The CDR3, as DNA: TGCGCCAGCAGTGAGGGACAGGGAAGCGCCGGGGAGCTGTTTTTT. Translating gives CASSEGQGSAGELFF.

This chain uses TRBV20-1 with TRBJ1-2; perhaps TRBD1 as D (5 bases). V was clipped by 7 bases and J by 8 bases, with 14 bases between them. The CDR3 loop spans 11 amino acids. Germline-derived CDR1 and CDR2 are DFQATT and SNEGSKA (reference sequence). The CDR3 sequence: CSGSRGSGYTF. As DNA, the CDR3 is TGCAGTGGCTCGAGGGGATCCGGCTACACCTTC.

This chain's CDR3 is CASKERGLSYNEQFF. CDR3 in DNA: TGTGCCAGCAAAGAGCGGGGATTGTCCTACAATGAGCAGTTCTTC. The chain uses TRBV19 and TRBJ2-1, with 7 bases aligning to TRBD2. Germline V CDR1 and CDR2: LNHDA, SQIVND (reference sequence). This CDR3 is built from 15 residues. After removal of 9 bases from V and 1 base from J, the junction contained 9 bases not matched to a gene.

A note on this clone: The junction departs from the called germline gene at one end, perhaps through a read error. The J gene is TRBJ1-5, the V gene TRBV2; D gene uncertain. The CDR3 totals 17 residues. In germline, CDR1 is SNHLY, CDR2 FYNNEI. CDR3 coding DNA: TGTGCCAGCAGTGATCACTGGGGAGAGTCTAGCGATCAGCCCCAGCATTTT. Translation: CASSDHWGESSDQPQHF.

This clone was seen a few times. The chain couples TRBV6-5 to TRBJ2-7; D is uncertain. Germline V CDR1 and CDR2: MNHEY, SVGAGI. Trimming stripped 5 bases from V and 5 bases from J, with 16 bases between. The CDR3 runs 14 residues. The CDR3 loop reads CASSEDGDEDEQYF. As DNA, the CDR3 is TGTGCCAGCAGTGAGGACGGAGACGAGGACGAGCAGTACTTC.

This clone appeared a few times. The V and J genes are TRBV7-5 and TRBJ2-6; the D call of TRBD1 is as the table states it, not checked on the DNA. TRBV7-5 is a pseudogene. This CDR3 has 18 amino acids. The CDR3 coding sequence is TGTGTCAGAAGCACTCGGACAGGGAGGAGGTCTGGGGCCAACGTCCTGACTTTC. Protein sequence: CVRSTRTGRRSGANVLTF.

V gene TRBV5-6 combines with J gene TRBJ1-2; 10 bases are shared with TRBD1. The CDR3 spans 16 residues. With 0 bases clipped from V and 8 bases from J, the junction kept 10 bases outside the gene matches. Germline V CDR1 and CDR2: SGHDT, YYEEEE. The CDR3 DNA is TGTGCCAGCAGCTTGGTCCCTGGACAGGGGGTGGACGGCTACACCTTC. It translates to CASSLVPGQGVDGYTF.

The chain carries TRBV10-3 and TRBJ2-7, with 9 bases aligning to TRBD1. The CDR3 extends over 14 amino acids. J lost 3 bases, V lost 8 bases, and 8 bases had no gene match. Germline assignment: CDR1 ENHRY and CDR2 SYGVKD. This chain's CDR3 is CAIGVEDRGYEQYF. CDR3 in DNA: TGTGCCATCGGGGTTGAGGACAGGGGCTACGAGCAGTACTTC.

The table lists this clone with a count of one. The CDR3 nucleotides are TGTGCCAGCAGCCAAGATCTAGAAGCTTACGAGCAGTACTTC. Its translation: CASSQDLEAYEQYF. V usage is TRBV4-2 and J usage is TRBJ2-7, with D unclear. There are 14 residues in the CDR3. The germline V gene encodes CDR1 LGHNA and CDR2 YNFKEQ. With 0 bases removed from V and 4 bases from J, the gap between germline ends came to 10 bases.

The chain has TRBV27 and TRBJ1-6; 8 bases align to TRBD1. The ends lost 5 bases at V and 8 bases at J; junction bases unmatched: 8. The CDR3 sequence is 15 residues long. The V gene's germline CDR1 is MNHEY and CDR2 SMNVEV (reference sequence). The DNA of the CDR3 is TGTGCCAGCAGTCTGACAGGGGATTTGCATTCACCCCTCCACTTT. It translates to CASSLTGDLHSPLHF.

The table lists this clone with a count of one. The chain recombines TRBV2 with TRBJ2-3; 9 bases fit TRBD2. The germline CDR1 and CDR2 sequences are SNHLY and FYNNEI. The CDR3 length is 16 residues. V lost 7 bases, J lost 0 bases, and 8 bases stayed unmatched. The CDR3 DNA sequence: TGTGCCAGCACAATGACTAGCGGAACTAGCACAGATACGCAGTATTTT. Translated, it gives CASTMTSGTSTDTQYF.